These 11 T cell receptor beta chains came from one sample sequenced in a study of resident and recirculating memory T cells in vitiligo. Clones were sequenced by immunoSEQ multiplex PCR, and TCRdb holds only the in-frame ones, with some missing. The top ten clones hold around 4.6% of a sample with more than 65,000 clones, 90% to 95% of them seen once. The sample taken for sequencing was blood. These receptors were obtained from a male donor with vitiligo.

This chain links TRBV7-2 with TRBJ1-6; D is unresolved. There are 12 residues in the CDR3. Trimming left V 3 bases short and J 6 bases short, with 3 bases between. Per the germline V gene, CDR1 is SGHTA and CDR2 is FQGNSA. The CDR3 bases are TGTGCCAGCAGCTTGAGTAATTCACCCCTCCACTTT. Its protein is CASSLSNSPLHF.

V and J are TRBV11-2 and TRBJ1-6; 11 positions match TRBD1. In germline, CDR1 is SGHAT, CDR2 FQNNGV. J was trimmed by 9 bases and V by 4 bases; bases with no gene match: 2. This CDR3 has 14 amino acids. This chain's CDR3 is CASSYGTGGSPLHF. CDR3 coding DNA: TGTGCCAGCAGCTACGGGACAGGGGGTTCACCCCTCCACTTT.

The V gene is TRBV6-6, the J gene TRBJ1-1, with 8 bases lining up with TRBD1. The junction had 7 bases not matched to a gene; V was cut back by 5 bases and J by 2 bases. This CDR3 is 15 amino acids long. Germline CDR1 MNHNY, CDR2 SVGAGI (reference sequence). The CDR3 protein is CASSNTQGGNTEAFF. In DNA form, the CDR3 reads TGTGCCAGCAGTAACACACAGGGGGGAAACACTGAAGCTTTCTTT.

The V gene is TRBV4-3, the J gene TRBJ2-5; D is ambiguous. Trimming removed 3 bases from V and 5 bases from J, with 16 bases in between. CDR1 is LGHNA, CDR2 YSLEER, per germline. This CDR3 comprises 15 residues. The DNA of the CDR3 is TGCGCCAGCAGCCAGAAATGGCTAGAGACGGAGACCCAGTACTTC. Encoded protein: CASSQKWLETETQYF.

The chain links TRBV18 to TRBJ1-4; 9 nucleotides agree with TRBD1. The CDR3 contains 14 residues. V shed 3 bases, J shed 8 bases, and the junction held 4 bases outside the gene matches. The V gene's germline CDR1 is KGHSH and CDR2 LQKENI. This CDR3 is CASSPGQGTEKLFF. The CDR3 DNA is TGTGCCAGCTCACCGGGACAGGGCACGGAAAAACTGTTTTTT.

This sequence joins TRBV4-2 and TRBJ1-3, with D tentatively TRBD1 (5 bases). Germline V gene data show CDR1 as LGHNA and CDR2 as YNFKEQ. The V and J ends lost 3 bases and 4 bases respectively, with 13 bases between them. The CDR3 extends over 15 amino acids. The CDR3 nucleotides are TGTGCCAGCAGCCAGGGGCAGAGCCCCGGAAACACCATATATTTT. Protein: CASSQGQSPGNTIYF.

The rearrangement joins TRBV4-3 to TRBJ1-1; D might be TRBD1 (6 bases). This CDR3 comprises 15 residues. Trimming stripped 1 base from V and 3 bases from J, with 12 bases between. Germline CDR1 reads LGHNA; CDR2 reads YSLEER. CDR3 in amino acids: CASSQVPGVDTEAFF. The CDR3 coding sequence is TGCGCCAGCAGCCAAGTCCCAGGGGTGGACACTGAAGCTTTCTTT.

This clone has only one observation. This chain joins TRBV5-6 and TRBJ1-2, with 7 bases identical to TRBD1. The CDR3 sequence is 14 residues long. The junction had 11 bases not matched to a gene; V was cut back by 4 bases and J by 8 bases. From germline, CDR1 is SGHDT and CDR2 YYEEEE. The DNA of the CDR3 is TGTGCCAGCAGCCCACCCACAGGGGTAGGAGGCTACACCTTC. Translated, it gives CASSPPTGVGGYTF.

The chain recombines TRBV15 with TRBJ1-4; D not resolved. The CDR3 covers 14 residues. V lost 3 bases to trimming and J lost 6 bases, with 11 bases between them. Germline values: CDR1 LNHNV, CDR2 YYDKDF (reference sequence). CDR3 in amino acids: CATSRVNSDEKLFF. The CDR3 DNA reads as TGTGCCACCAGCAGGGTAAACTCCGATGAAAAACTGTTTTTT.

The table lists this clone with a few counts. The V and J genes are TRBV29-1 and TRBJ2-7; TRBD1 matches at 8 bases. J lost 0 bases, V lost 7 bases, and 5 bases had no gene match. Germline loops: CDR1 SQVTM, CDR2 ANQGSEA. The CDR3 contains 13 residues. CDR3 sequence reads: CSGGGQASYEQYF. CDR3 in DNA: TGCAGCGGAGGGGGACAGGCCTCCTACGAGCAGTACTTC.

This clone appeared a single time. J is TRBJ2-4 and V is TRBV18; tentative D call: TRBD2 (7 bases). V was cut by 3 bases and J by 7 bases, with 19 bases left in between. The CDR3 runs to 16 residues. Germline V gene data show CDR1 as KGHSH and CDR2 as LQKENI. The CDR3 sequence: CASSPSGGGRGNIQYF. The CDR3 nucleotides read TGTGCCAGCTCACCCTCCGGCGGGGGCCGGGGGAACATTCAGTACTTC.